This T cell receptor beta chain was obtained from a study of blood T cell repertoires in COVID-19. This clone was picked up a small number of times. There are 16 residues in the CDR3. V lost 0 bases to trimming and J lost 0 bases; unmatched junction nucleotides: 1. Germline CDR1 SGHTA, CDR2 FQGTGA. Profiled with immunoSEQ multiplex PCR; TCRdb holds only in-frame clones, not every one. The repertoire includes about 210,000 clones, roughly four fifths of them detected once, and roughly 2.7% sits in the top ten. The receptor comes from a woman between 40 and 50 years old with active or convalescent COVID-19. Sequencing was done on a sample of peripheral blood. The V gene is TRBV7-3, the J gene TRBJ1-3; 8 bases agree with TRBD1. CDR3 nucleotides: TGTGCCAGCAGCTTAACAGGGACAGGCTCTGGAAACACCATATATTTT. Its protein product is CASSLTGTGSGNTIYF.